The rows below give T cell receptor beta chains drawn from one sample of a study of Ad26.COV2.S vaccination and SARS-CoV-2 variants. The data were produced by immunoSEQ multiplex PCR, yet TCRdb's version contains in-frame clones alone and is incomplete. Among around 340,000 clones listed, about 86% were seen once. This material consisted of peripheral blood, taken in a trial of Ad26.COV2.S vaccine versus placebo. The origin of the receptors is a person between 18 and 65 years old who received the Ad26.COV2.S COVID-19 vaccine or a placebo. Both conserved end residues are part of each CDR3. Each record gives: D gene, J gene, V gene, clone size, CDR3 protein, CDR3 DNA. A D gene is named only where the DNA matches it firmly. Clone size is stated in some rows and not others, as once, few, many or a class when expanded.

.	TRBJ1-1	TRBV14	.	CASSHGMNTEAFF	TGTGCCAGCAGCCATGGGATGAACACTGAAGCTTTCTTT
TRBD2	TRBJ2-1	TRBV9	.	CASSVGLAGDGEQFF	TGTGCCAGCAGCGTAGGACTAGCGGGAGATGGTGAGCAGTTCTTC
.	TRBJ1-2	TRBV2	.	CASTLTGYGYTF	TGTGCCAGCACCCTGACAGGCTATGGCTACACCTTC
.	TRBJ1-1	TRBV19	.	CASSPWIENTEAFF	TGTGCCAGTAGTCCGTGGATCGAGAACACTGAAGCTTTCTTT
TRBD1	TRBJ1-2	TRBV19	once	CASSINGPQGMVYGYTF	TGTGCCAGTAGTATAAATGGGCCACAGGGGATGGTCTATGGCTACACCTTC
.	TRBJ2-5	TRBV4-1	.	CASSTPAPRGETQYF	TGCGCCAGCAGCACGCCGGCGCCTCGAGGGGAGACCCAGTACTTC
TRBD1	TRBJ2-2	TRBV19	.	CASSIGTGWTGELFF	TGTGCCAGTAGTATAGGGACAGGGTGGACCGGGGAGCTGTTTTTT
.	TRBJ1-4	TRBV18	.	CASSPNEGLFF	TGTGCCAGCTCGCCTAATGAGGGACTGTTTTTT
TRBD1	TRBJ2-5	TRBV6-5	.	CASSYGTGEETQYF	TGTGCCAGCAGTTACGGGACAGGAGAAGAGACCCAGTACTTC
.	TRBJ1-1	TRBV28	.	CASSLGPGQGNTEAFF	TGTGCCAGCAGTTTAGGGCCGGGACAAGGGAACACTGAAGCTTTCTTT
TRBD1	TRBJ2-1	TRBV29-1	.	CSVGGTQARGLYNEQFF	TGCAGCGTTGGGGGAACCCAGGCCAGGGGGCTTTACAATGAGCAGTTCTTC
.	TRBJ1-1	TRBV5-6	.	CASSLANGLSNTEAFF	TGTGCCAGCAGCTTGGCCAACGGGCTCTCTAACACTGAAGCTTTCTTT
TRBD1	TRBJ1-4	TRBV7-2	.	CASSLAGGGEKLFF	TGTGCCAGCAGCTTGGCAGGGGGGGGTGAAAAACTGTTTTTT
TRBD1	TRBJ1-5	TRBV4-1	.	CASSQPYHRGVNQPQHF	TGCGCCAGCAGCCAACCCTACCACAGGGGCGTCAATCAGCCCCAGCATTTT
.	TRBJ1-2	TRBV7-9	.	CASSLQSVYGYTF	TGTGCCAGCAGCTTACAATCGGTCTATGGCTACACCTTC
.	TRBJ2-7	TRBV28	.	CASSSYSYEQYF	TGTGCCAGCAGCTCTTACAGCTACGAGCAGTACTTC
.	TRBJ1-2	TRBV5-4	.	CASSLEVGSTNYGYTF	TGTGCCAGCAGCTTGGAGGTGGGCAGCACAAACTATGGCTACACCTTC
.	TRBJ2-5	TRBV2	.	CASSEVSGQETQYF	TGTGCCAGCAGTGAGGTATCAGGACAAGAGACCCAGTACTTC
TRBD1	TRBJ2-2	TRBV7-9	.	CASSPPGTGGTGELFF	TGTGCCAGCAGCCCACCCGGGACAGGGGGCACCGGGGAGCTGTTTTTT
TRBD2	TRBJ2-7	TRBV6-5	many	CASRMTSGATYEQYF	TGTGCCAGCAGGATGACTAGCGGGGCCACCTACGAGCAGTACTTC
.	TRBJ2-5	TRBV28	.	CASSLGRYQETQYF	TGTGCCAGCAGTTTAGGGAGGTACCAAGAGACCCAGTACTTC
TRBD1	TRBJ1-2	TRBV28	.	CASSQPGTGANLYGYTF	TGTGCCAGCAGTCAACCCGGGACAGGGGCCAACCTCTATGGCTACACCTTC
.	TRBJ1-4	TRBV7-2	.	CASSSRGGTNEKLFF	TGTGCCAGCAGCTCGAGGGGGGGTACTAATGAAAAACTGTTTTTT
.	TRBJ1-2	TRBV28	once	CASRVTQEGYTF	TGTGCCAGCAGAGTGACCCAAGAAGGCTACACCTTC
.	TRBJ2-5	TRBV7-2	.	CASSLGVAYQETQYF	TGTGCCAGCAGCTTAGGTGTAGCGTACCAAGAGACCCAGTACTTC
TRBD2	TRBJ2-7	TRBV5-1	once	CASSSSGMGHEQYF	TGCGCCAGCAGCTCCAGCGGGATGGGGCACGAGCAGTACTTC
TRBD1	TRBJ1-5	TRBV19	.	CASSIEGQGGQPQHF	TGTGCCAGTAGTATAGAAGGACAGGGGGGTCAGCCCCAGCATTTT
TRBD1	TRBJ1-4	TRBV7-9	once	CASSLEGQVTKLFF	TGTGCCAGCAGCTTAGAGGGACAGGTTACGAAACTGTTTTTT
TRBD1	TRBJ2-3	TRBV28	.	CASSITGTGWFEYF	TGTGCCAGCAGTATCACCGGGACAGGCTGGTTCGAGTATTTT
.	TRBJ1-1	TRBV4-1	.	CASSQDGGYTEAFF	TGCGCCAGCAGCCAAGATGGGGGTTACACTGAAGCTTTCTTT
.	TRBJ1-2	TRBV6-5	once	CARNTGPLGYGYTF	TGTGCCAGGAACACCGGGCCGCTCGGCTATGGCTACACCTTC